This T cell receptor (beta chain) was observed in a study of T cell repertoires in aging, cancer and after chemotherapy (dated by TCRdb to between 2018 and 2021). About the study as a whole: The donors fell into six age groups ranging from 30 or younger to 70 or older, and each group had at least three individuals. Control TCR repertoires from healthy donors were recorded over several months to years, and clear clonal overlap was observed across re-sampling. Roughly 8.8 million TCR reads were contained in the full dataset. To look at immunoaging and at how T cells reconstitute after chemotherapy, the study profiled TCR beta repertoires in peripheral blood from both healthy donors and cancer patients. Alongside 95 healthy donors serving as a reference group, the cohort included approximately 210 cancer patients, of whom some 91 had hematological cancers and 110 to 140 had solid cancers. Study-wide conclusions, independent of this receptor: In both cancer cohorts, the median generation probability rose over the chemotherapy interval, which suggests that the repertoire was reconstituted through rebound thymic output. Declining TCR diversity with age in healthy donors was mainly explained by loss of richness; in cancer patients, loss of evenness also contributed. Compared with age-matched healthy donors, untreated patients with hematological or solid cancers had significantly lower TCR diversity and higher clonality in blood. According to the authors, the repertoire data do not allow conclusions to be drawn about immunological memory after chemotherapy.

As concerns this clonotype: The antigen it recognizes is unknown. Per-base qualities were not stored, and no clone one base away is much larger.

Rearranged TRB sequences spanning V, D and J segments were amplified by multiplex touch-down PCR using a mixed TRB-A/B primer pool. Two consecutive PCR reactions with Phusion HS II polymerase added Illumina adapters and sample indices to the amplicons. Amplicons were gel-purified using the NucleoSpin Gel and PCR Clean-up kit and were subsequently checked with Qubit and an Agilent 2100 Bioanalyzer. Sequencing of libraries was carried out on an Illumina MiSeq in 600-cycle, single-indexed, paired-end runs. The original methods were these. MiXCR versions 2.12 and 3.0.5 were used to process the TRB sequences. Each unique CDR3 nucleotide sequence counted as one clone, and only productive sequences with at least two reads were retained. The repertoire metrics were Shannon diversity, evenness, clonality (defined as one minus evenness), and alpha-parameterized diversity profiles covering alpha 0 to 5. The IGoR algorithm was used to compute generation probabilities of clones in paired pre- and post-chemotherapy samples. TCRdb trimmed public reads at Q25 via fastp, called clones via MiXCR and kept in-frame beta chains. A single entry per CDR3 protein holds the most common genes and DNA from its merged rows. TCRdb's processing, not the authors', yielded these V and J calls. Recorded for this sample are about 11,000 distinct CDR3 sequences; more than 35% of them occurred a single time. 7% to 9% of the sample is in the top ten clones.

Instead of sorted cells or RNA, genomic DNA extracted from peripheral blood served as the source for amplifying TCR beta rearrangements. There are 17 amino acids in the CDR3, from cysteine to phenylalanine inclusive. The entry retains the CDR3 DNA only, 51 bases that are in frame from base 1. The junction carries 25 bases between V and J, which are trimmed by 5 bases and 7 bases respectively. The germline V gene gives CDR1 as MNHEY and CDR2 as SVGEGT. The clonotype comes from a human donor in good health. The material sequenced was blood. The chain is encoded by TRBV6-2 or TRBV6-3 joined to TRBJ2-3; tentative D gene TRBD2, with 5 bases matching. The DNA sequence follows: TGTGCCAGCAGTGGATCTTGGACTTTCAACCTCAGATATACGCAGTATTTT. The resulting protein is CASSGSWTFNLRYTQYF.